This T cell receptor (beta chain) was identified in a study of blood T cell repertoires in COVID-19. Study context: Italy, Spain and the United States were the sources of the convalescent and acute COVID-19 samples.

Measured with immunoSEQ multiplex PCR; TCRdb has only the in-frame clones, and not every one. The table lists over 85,000 clones, 70% to 90% of them singletons. The V segment lost 6 bases and the J segment 9 bases; nucleotides outside the gene matches: 10. The CDR3 is 15 amino acids. Germline lookup yields CDR1 SNHLY and CDR2 FYNNEI. What was sequenced was peripheral blood. The rearrangement joins TRBV2 to TRBJ2-1; 11 nucleotides match TRBD2. This TCR derives from a man in his 70s with acute or convalescent COVID-19. The CDR3 sequence is CASSLSGGAFGEQFF. Written as DNA, the CDR3 is TGTGCCAGCAGCCTTAGCGGGGGGGCTTTTGGTGAGCAGTTCTTC.